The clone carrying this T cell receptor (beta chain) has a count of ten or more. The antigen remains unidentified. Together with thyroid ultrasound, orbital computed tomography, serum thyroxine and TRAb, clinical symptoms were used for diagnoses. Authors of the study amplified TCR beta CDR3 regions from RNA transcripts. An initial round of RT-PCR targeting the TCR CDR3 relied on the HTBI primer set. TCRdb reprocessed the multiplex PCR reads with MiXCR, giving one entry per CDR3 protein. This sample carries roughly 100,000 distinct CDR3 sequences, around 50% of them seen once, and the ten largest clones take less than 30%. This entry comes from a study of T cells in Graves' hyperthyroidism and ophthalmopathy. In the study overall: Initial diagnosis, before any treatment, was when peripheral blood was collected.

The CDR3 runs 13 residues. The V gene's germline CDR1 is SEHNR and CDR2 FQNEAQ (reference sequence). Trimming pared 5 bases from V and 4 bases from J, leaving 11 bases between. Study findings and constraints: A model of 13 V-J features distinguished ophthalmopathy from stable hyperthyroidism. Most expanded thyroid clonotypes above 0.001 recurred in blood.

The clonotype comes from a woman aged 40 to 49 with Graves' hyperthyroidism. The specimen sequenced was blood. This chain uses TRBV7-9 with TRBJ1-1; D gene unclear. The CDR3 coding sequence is TGTGCCAGCAGCCAATATTCGAGCACTGAAGCTTTCTTT. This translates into CASSQYSSTEAFF.